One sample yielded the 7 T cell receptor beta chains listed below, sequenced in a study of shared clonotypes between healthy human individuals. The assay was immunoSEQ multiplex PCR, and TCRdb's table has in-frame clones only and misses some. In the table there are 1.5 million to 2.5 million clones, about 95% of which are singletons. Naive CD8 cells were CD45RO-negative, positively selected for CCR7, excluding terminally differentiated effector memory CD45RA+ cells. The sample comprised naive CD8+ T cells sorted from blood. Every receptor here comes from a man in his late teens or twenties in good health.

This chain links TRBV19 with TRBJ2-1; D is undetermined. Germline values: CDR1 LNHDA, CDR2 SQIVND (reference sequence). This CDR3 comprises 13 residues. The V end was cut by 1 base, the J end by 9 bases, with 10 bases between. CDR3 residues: CASSIVLDGEQFF. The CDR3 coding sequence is TGTGCCAGTAGTATAGTTCTCGACGGTGAGCAGTTCTTC.

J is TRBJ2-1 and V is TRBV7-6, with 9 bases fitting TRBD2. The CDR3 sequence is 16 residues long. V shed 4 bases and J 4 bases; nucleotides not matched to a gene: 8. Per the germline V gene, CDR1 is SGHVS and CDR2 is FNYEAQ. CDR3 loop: CASSSRSGGPYNEQFF. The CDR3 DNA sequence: TGTGCCAGCAGCTCCCGAAGCGGGGGGCCTTACAATGAGCAGTTCTTC.

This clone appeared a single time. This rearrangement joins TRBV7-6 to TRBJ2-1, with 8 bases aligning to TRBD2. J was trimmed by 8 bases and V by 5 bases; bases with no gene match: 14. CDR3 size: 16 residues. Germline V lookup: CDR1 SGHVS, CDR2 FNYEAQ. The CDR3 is CASSRRILAGYDEQFF. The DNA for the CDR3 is TGTGCCAGCAGCCGGAGAATATTAGCGGGGTATGATGAGCAGTTCTTC.

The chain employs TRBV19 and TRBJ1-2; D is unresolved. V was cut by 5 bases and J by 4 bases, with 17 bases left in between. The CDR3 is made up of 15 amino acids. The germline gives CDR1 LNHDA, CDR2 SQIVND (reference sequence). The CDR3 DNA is TGTGCCAGTAGTTATTCCTACCCTCCCTTCTATGGCTACACCTTC. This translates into CASSYSYPPFYGYTF.

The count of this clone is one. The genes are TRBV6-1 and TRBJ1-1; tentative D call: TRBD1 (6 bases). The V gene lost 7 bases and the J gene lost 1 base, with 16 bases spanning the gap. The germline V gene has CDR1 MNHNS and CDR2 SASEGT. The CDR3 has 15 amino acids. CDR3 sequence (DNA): TGTGCCAGCAAGGAACAGGGAGGAGGGAACACTGAAGCTTTCTTT. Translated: CASKEQGGGNTEAFF.

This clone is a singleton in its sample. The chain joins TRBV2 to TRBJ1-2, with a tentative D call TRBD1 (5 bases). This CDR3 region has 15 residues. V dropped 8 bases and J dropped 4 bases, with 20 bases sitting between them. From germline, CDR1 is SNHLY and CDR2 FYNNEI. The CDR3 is CASELTRQRGYGYTF. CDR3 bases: TGTGCCAGCGAGCTTACCCGTCAAAGGGGCTATGGCTACACCTTC.

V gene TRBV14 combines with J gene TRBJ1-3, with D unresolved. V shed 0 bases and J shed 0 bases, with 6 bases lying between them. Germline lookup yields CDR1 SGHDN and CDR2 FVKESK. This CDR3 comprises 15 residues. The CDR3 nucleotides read TGTGCCAGCAGCCAAGATGGAGTCTCTGGAAACACCATATATTTT. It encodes CASSQDGVSGNTIYF.